This T cell receptor (beta chain) was recovered during a study of identical twins. Study results and caveats: Within beta out-of-frame sequences, the excess sharing observed between twins was weaker. These conclusions were based on statistical analysis (cross-sectional, not following the same donors).

TCRdb itself ran the 5' RACE reads through MiXCR, one entry per CDR3 protein. Of some 760,000 distinct CDR3 sequences listed, roughly 18% are singletons. This clonotype appeared a few times. Its specificity is not known. These data were also reused for a study on T cells expressing NK-cell markers. That study reports: Eight donors were sequenced, seven testing HCMV-seropositive and one testing seronegative. The leading position in the CD3+CD56-NKG2C+ fraction of several donors also went to these clonotypes.

The clonotype comes from a woman between 18 and 30 years old in good health. The sample consisted of PBMCs.

In DNA form, the CDR3 reads TGCAGCGTTGCTAGCGGGAGCCACTACAATGAGCAGTTCTTC. This codes for CSVASGSHYNEQFF. The chain recombines TRBV29-1 with TRBJ2-1; 10 bases map to TRBD2. CDR1 SQVTM and CDR2 ANQGSEA come from the germline V gene. The J segment lost 3 bases and the V segment lost 4 bases, leaving 3 bases of the junction unmatched. The CDR3 has 14 residues.